One and the same sample provided the 31 T cell receptor beta chains below, sequenced in a study of CD8+ T cells in alopecia areata. TCR sequencing used cDNA made by reverse transcription of extracted RNA. Some clones are missing from TCRdb's copy, which holds only in-frame ones; the method was immunoSEQ multiplex PCR. The sample records some 170,000 clones, approximately 65% being singletons. The input for sequencing was CD8+ T cells sorted from blood, taken at week 0. These receptors came from a human donor with alopecia areata.

The V and J genes are TRBV4-1 and TRBJ1-1; weak D call: TRBD1 (5 bases). The CDR3 loop spans 14 amino acids. The germline V and J ends were trimmed by 0 bases and 2 bases, with 7 bases remaining between them. Germline V lookup: CDR1 MGHRA, CDR2 YSYEKL. The CDR3, as DNA: TGCGCCAGCAGCCAAGAGACAGCTAACACTGAAGCTTTCTTT. Amino acids: CASSQETANTEAFF.

This clone has a handful of counts. This chain uses TRBV7-8 with TRBJ1-1, with TRBD1 identical over 8 bases. The J segment lost 4 bases and the V segment lost 7 bases, leaving 5 bases of the junction unmatched. Germline assignment: CDR1 SGHVS and CDR2 FQNEAQ. This CDR3 has 13 residues. Here the CDR3 reads CASTRTGLTEAFF. CDR3 nucleotide sequence: TGTGCCAGCACCAGGACAGGGCTCACTGAAGCTTTCTTT. Variable domain in full (rest from reference TRBV7-8 and TRBJ1-1): GAGVSQSPRYKVAKRGQDVALRCDPISGHVSLFWYQQALGQGPEFLTYFQNEAQLDKSGLPSDRFFAERPEGSVSTLKIQRTQQEDSAVYLCASTRTGLTEAFFGQGTRLTVV.

V gene TRBV28 combines with J gene TRBJ1-1; unclear D gene. Trimming pared 7 bases from V and 7 bases from J, leaving 13 bases between. Germline V gene lookup returns CDR1 MDHEN and CDR2 SYDVKM. The CDR3 is 12 amino acids. The DNA for the CDR3 is TGTGCCAGCACCTGGGCCGGGATTGAAGCTTTCTTT. Translated, it gives CASTWAGIEAFF.

This chain connects TRBV12-5 to TRBJ2-7; the D gene could be TRBD1 or TRBD2 (6 bases each). From germline, CDR1 is LGHNT and CDR2 FRNRAP. Trimming shortened V by 3 bases and J by 2 bases, and 20 bases separated the two germline ends. This CDR3 region has 17 residues. For the CDR3, the DNA is TGTGCTAGTGGTTTCCCGCGCGACGGTAGGGGGGCCTACGAGCAGTACTTC. Translated, it gives CASGFPRDGRGAYEQYF.

This clone appeared a few times. The chain joins TRBV29-1 to TRBJ2-2; 12 positions match TRBD2. The CDR3 is 13 amino acids. With V trimmed by 7 bases and J by 3 bases, 0 bases remained unmatched. In germline, CDR1 is SQVTM, CDR2 ANQGSEA. The DNA of the CDR3 is TGCAGCGGGACTAGCGGGGACACCGGGGAGCTGTTTTTT. It encodes CSGTSGDTGELFF.

This chain connects TRBV4-1 to TRBJ1-5; a weak D match, TRBD1 (5 bases). Trimming stripped 6 bases from V and 0 bases from J, with 12 bases between. The CDR3 is 15 residues long. The germline V gene has CDR1 MGHRA and CDR2 YSYEKL. CDR3 protein: CASSQGPYSNQPQHF. In DNA, the CDR3 is TGCGCCAGCAGTCAGGGACCGTATAGCAATCAGCCCCAGCATTTT.

V and J are TRBV13 and TRBJ2-1; tentative D call: TRBD1 (6 bases). CDR1 and CDR2 from the germline V gene are PRHDT and FYEKMQ (reference sequence). The V end lost 3 bases, the J end lost 8 bases, and 20 bases lay between the germline ends. CDR3 size: 16 residues. The CDR3: CASSLGGRGSTDEQFF. As DNA, the CDR3 is TGTGCCAGCAGCTTGGGTGGCAGGGGATCTACGGATGAGCAGTTCTTC.

The rearrangement uses TRBV29-1 and TRBJ1-4, with 7 nucleotides matching TRBD1. Looked up from germline, CDR1 is SQVTM and CDR2 is ANQGSEA. The CDR3 runs to 13 residues. Trimming cost V 6 bases and J 8 bases; bases outside gene matches: 9. CDR3 sequence (DNA): TGCAGCGTGGACCCTACAGGGGACGAAAAACTGTTTTTT. Encoded protein: CSVDPTGDEKLFF.

The rearrangement joins TRBV29-1 to TRBJ2-3, with D perhaps TRBD2 (6 bases). The V end lost 4 bases, the J end lost 9 bases, and 11 bases lay between the germline ends. This CDR3 has 11 amino acids. Germline V CDR1 and CDR2: SQVTM, ANQGSEA. CDR3 coding DNA: TGCAGCGTTGGTCTCGGGGGAACGCAGTATTTT. It encodes CSVGLGGTQYF.

In the case of this clone: The germline gene is not matched at one end of the junction; a read error may be the cause. The gene calls are TRBV4-1 and TRBJ1-2, with 7 bases fitting TRBD1. Germline-derived CDR1 and CDR2 are MGHRA and YSYEKL. The CDR3 sequence is 14 residues long. CDR3 nucleotide sequence: TGCGCCAGCAGCCAAGGACAGGGCCTTCGGGGCTACACTTTC. Translating gives CASSQGQGLRGYTF.

The rearrangement uses TRBV2 and TRBJ1-4; D call uncertain. This CDR3 spans 12 amino acids. CDR1 and CDR2 (germline): SNHLY, FYNNEI. The V end was cut by 3 bases, the J end by 2 bases, with 1 base between. The CDR3 loop reads CASSETNEKLFF. CDR3 sequence (DNA): TGTGCCAGCAGTGAGACTAATGAAAAACTGTTTTTT.

J is TRBJ1-4 and V is TRBV15, with D maybe TRBD1 (5 bases). Per germline, CDR1 LNHNV and CDR2 YYDKDF (reference sequence). This CDR3 is built from 13 residues. Between the trimmed V and J ends, which lost 9 bases and 2 bases, there was a span of 10 bases. The DNA of the CDR3 is TGTGCCACTTCAGGGTATACTAATGAAAAACTGTTTTTT. This sequence encodes CATSGYTNEKLFF.

As DNA, the CDR3 is TGTGCCAGCAGTCGGCCCTACGGGGAGCAGTACTTC. Amino acid sequence: CASSRPYGEQYF. V gene TRBV7-9 combines with J gene TRBJ2-7, with D uncertain. The V gene's germline CDR1 is SEHNR and CDR2 FQNEAQ (reference sequence). The CDR3 has 12 amino acids. With 6 bases removed from V and 7 bases from J, the gap between germline ends came to 13 bases.

This clone was observed a single time. The genes are TRBV7-9 and TRBJ2-5; possible D gene TRBD2, 5 bases. Looked up from germline, CDR1 is SEHNR and CDR2 is FQNEAQ (reference sequence). CDR3 size: 14 residues. V lost 4 bases and J lost 7, with 16 bases in between. CDR3 DNA sequence: TGTGCCAGCAGCTCCGCGGGTTGGCGCGGGACCCAGTACTTC. This gives the protein CASSSAGWRGTQYF.

This clone was seen a handful of times. The chain carries TRBV4-1 and TRBJ1-1; D is possibly TRBD1 (5 bases). With 4 bases removed from V and 2 bases from J, the gap between germline ends came to 11 bases. The CDR3 loop spans 14 amino acids. The germline V gene encodes CDR1 MGHRA and CDR2 YSYEKL. This CDR3 reads CASSRDLGNTEAFF. The CDR3 region has the DNA TGCGCCAGCAGCCGGGACCTGGGCAACACTGAAGCTTTCTTT.

The V call is TRBV7-9, the J call TRBJ1-4, with a tentative D call TRBD1 (6 bases). Germline V gives CDR1 SEHNR, CDR2 FQNEAQ (reference sequence). The CDR3 is 14 residues long. V was shortened by 3 bases and J by 4 bases, with 9 bases between the two germline ends. The CDR3 region has the DNA TGTGCCAGCAGCTTCTCCAGGGGTAATGAAAAACTGTTTTTT. Translated, it gives CASSFSRGNEKLFF.

The chain carries TRBV7-9 and TRBJ1-3; D is unclear. V lost 7 bases and J lost 0, with 13 bases in between. The CDR3 is 15 residues long. From germline, CDR1 is SEHNR and CDR2 FQNEAQ (reference sequence). The CDR3, as DNA: TGTGCCAGCATTAGCGTGGGCGACTCTGGAAACACCATATATTTT. The encoded protein is CASISVGDSGNTIYF.

The chain is built from TRBV2 and TRBJ2-7, with D tentatively TRBD1 (5 bases). From germline, CDR1 is SNHLY and CDR2 FYNNEI. The CDR3 totals 14 residues. The V and J ends lost 7 bases and 0 bases respectively, with 13 bases between them. This CDR3 is CASIATADSYEQYF. The CDR3, as DNA: TGTGCCAGCATTGCGACAGCCGACTCCTACGAGCAGTACTTC.

This chain links TRBV7-9 with TRBJ1-5; 12 nucleotides align to TRBD1. Germline lookup yields CDR1 SEHNR and CDR2 FQNEAQ (reference sequence). Trimming removed 5 bases from V and 7 bases from J; junction bases left unmatched: 6. The CDR3 has 15 residues. In DNA, the CDR3 is TGTGCCAGCAGCCCGGGACAGGGGGCATACCAGCCCCAGCATTTT. It is translated as CASSPGQGAYQPQHF.

This chain uses TRBV10-3 with TRBJ2-5; 7 nucleotides agree with TRBD1. Germline loops: CDR1 ENHRY, CDR2 SYGVKD. The CDR3 length is 16 residues. V was pared by 3 bases and J by 1 base, with 8 bases of the junction left unmatched. In DNA, the CDR3 is TGTGCCATCAGTGATTACAGGGGCCCCTTCCAAGAGACCCAGTACTTC. Its protein is CAISDYRGPFQETQYF.

The genes are TRBV13 and TRBJ2-5, with D hard to call. V lost 4 bases, J lost 7 bases, and 13 bases lay in between. Germline lookup yields CDR1 PRHDT and CDR2 FYEKMQ (reference sequence). The CDR3 runs 13 residues. The CDR3 DNA reads TGTGCCAGCAGCTCCCTATCACCGGGGACCCAGTACTTC. It codes for CASSSLSPGTQYF.

This sequence joins TRBV5-1 and TRBJ2-7, with 8 bases identical to TRBD1. CDR3 length: 13 residues. After removal of 3 bases from V and 7 bases from J, the junction contained 6 bases not matched to a gene. Germline values: CDR1 SGHRS, CDR2 YFSETQ. In DNA form, the CDR3 reads TGCGCCAGCAGCTCGACAGGGGTCGGGGAGCAGTACTTC. Translated, it gives CASSSTGVGEQYF.

J is TRBJ1-5 and V is TRBV27; D remains ambiguous. Trimming took 3 bases from V and 3 from J, leaving 6 bases between them. Germline loops: CDR1 MNHEY, CDR2 SMNVEV (reference sequence). This CDR3 contains 13 residues. CDR3: CASSLTHNQPQHF. Written as DNA, the CDR3 is TGTGCCAGCAGTTTGACCCACAATCAGCCCCAGCATTTT.

This CDR3 reads CASSFRWYNEQFF. DNA for the CDR3: TGTGCCAGCAGCTTTCGGTGGTACAATGAGCAGTTCTTC. The chain uses TRBV13 and TRBJ2-1; D is ambiguous. The CDR3 is made up of 13 amino acids. Germline CDR1 reads PRHDT; CDR2 reads FYEKMQ (reference sequence). Trimming left V 3 bases short and J 4 bases short, with 7 bases between.

V is TRBV13 and J is TRBJ2-3; D possibly corresponds to TRBD2 (6 bases). V gave up 0 bases and J gave up 2 bases, with 9 bases separating them. This CDR3 contains 15 residues. CDR1 and CDR2 from the germline V gene are PRHDT and FYEKMQ (reference sequence). The CDR3 region has the DNA TGTGCCAGCAGCTTAGGTCCGGGGGACACAGATACGCAGTATTTT. It is translated as CASSLGPGDTDTQYF.

The chain uses TRBV30 and TRBJ2-3; tentatively, D is TRBD1 (6 bases). Trimming stripped 5 bases from V and 4 bases from J, with 7 bases between. CDR1 and CDR2 (germline): GTSNPN, SVGIG (reference sequence). The CDR3 contains 11 residues. CDR3 in amino acids: CAWAGADTQYF. For the CDR3, the DNA is TGTGCCTGGGCAGGGGCAGATACGCAGTATTTT.

The rearrangement links TRBV6-5 to TRBJ2-6, with D unclear. From germline, CDR1 is MNHEY and CDR2 SVGAGI. Trimming cost V 5 bases and J 2 bases, with 7 bases left between them. The CDR3 length is 14 residues. CDR3 amino acids: CASSIFPGANVLTF. The CDR3 coding sequence is TGTGCCAGCAGTATTTTCCCTGGGGCCAACGTCCTGACTTTC.

V gene TRBV29-1 combines with J gene TRBJ2-7; 13 bases are a match to TRBD2. Germline V lookup: CDR1 SQVTM, CDR2 ANQGSEA. CDR3 length equals 16 residues. V trimming: 1 base; J trimming: 0 bases; junction bases outside the gene matches: 3. CDR3 loop: CSVEGTSGRSSYEQYF. CDR3 nucleotide sequence: TGCAGCGTTGAAGGGACTAGCGGGAGAAGCTCCTACGAGCAGTACTTC.

This clone was seen a few times. The chain couples TRBV30 to TRBJ1-1; 7 bases are shared with TRBD1. Germline lookup yields CDR1 GTSNPN and CDR2 SVGIG (reference sequence). The CDR3 loop spans 12 amino acids. Trimming took 0 bases from V and 8 from J; bases not matched to a gene: 3. CDR3 nucleotide sequence: TGTGCCTGGAGTGTACGACAGGGAGAAGCTTTCTTT. Translated: CAWSVRQGEAFF.

There are a few counts of this clone. This chain uses TRBV4-2 with TRBJ2-7, with D maybe TRBD1 (6 bases). Per germline, CDR1 LGHNA and CDR2 YNFKEQ. The V end was cut by 1 base, the J end by 4 bases, with 8 bases between. There are 13 residues in the CDR3. The DNA of the CDR3 is TGTGCCAGCAGCCAAGGACAGGCGTACGAGCAGTACTTC. Translation gives CASSQGQAYEQYF.

Notes on this clone: Other nucleotide sequences from this sample produce the same CDR3. The V and J genes are TRBV20-1 and TRBJ2-5; D call uncertain. Germline CDR1 and CDR2: DFQATT and SNEGSKA (reference sequence). The CDR3 sequence is 10 residues long. Trimming pared 5 bases from V and 3 bases from J, leaving 4 bases between. CDR3 region: CSAEEETQYF. The CDR3 DNA reads TGCAGTGCTGAGGAAGAGACCCAGTACTTC.